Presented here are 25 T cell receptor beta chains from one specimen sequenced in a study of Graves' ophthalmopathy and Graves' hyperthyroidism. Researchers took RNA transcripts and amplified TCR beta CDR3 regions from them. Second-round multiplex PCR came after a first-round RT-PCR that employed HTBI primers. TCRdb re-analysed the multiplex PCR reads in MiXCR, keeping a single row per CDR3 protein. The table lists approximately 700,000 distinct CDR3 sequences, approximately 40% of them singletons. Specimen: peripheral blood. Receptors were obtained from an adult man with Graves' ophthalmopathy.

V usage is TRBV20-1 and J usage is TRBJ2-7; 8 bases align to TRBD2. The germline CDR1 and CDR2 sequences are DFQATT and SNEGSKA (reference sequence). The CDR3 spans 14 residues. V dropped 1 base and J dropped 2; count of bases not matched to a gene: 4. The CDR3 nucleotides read TGCAGTGCTAGAGTAGGGACTAGTACCTACGAGCAGTACTTC. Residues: CSARVGTSTYEQYF.

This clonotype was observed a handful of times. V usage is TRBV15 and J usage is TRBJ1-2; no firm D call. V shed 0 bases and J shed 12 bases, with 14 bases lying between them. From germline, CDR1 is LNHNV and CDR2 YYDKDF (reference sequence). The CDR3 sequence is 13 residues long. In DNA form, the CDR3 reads TGTGCCACCAGCAGAGACTGGTCGTCTGGAAACACCTTC. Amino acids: CATSRDWSSGNTF.

The CDR3 protein is CSVEWYRGVAGNGYTF. The CDR3 DNA reads TGCAGCGTTGAATGGTACAGGGGGGTAGCGGGCAATGGCTACACCTTC. The chain uses TRBV29-1 and TRBJ1-2; TRBD1 matches 8 bases. The CDR3 contains 16 residues. Germline assignment: CDR1 SQVTM and CDR2 ANQGSEA. V lost 2 bases and J lost 6; bases outside the gene matches: 14.

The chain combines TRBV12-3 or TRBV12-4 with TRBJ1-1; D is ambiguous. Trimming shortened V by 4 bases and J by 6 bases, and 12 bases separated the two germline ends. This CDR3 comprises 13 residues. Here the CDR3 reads CASSYSAVAEAFF. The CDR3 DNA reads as TGTGCCAGCAGTTACTCGGCGGTTGCTGAAGCTTTCTTT.

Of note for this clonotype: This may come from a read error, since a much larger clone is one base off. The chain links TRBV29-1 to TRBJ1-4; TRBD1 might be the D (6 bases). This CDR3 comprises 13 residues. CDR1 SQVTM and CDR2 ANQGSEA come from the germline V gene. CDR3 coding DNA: TGCAGCGCCGCCGGGACAAGGGATGAAAAACCGTTTTTT. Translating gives CSAAGTRDEKPFF.

The CDR3 loop is CSLPGMNTEAFF. The CDR3 region has the DNA TGCAGTTTACCAGGCATGAACACTGAAGCTTTCTTT. J is TRBJ1-1 and V is TRBV29-1; D not certain. The germline V gene encodes CDR1 SQVTM and CDR2 ANQGSEA. This CDR3 contains 12 residues.

CDR3 sequence (DNA): TGTGCCAGTAGTCCCGTGGGGACAGGGCCCCTCGAGCAGTACTTC. Amino acid sequence: CASSPVGTGPLEQYF. The chain has TRBV19 and TRBJ2-7; TRBD1 matches 9 bases. The CDR3 contains 15 residues. Losses at the gene ends were 5 bases for V and 6 bases for J; bases not matched to a gene: 11. Per the germline V gene, CDR1 is LNHDA and CDR2 is SQIVND (reference sequence).

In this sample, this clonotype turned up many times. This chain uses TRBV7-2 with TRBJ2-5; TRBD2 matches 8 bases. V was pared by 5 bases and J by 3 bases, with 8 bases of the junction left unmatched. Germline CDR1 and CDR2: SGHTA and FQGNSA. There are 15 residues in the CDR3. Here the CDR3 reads CASSGQLAAKETQYF. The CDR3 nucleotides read TGTGCCAGCAGCGGTCAACTAGCGGCTAAAGAGACCCAGTACTTC.

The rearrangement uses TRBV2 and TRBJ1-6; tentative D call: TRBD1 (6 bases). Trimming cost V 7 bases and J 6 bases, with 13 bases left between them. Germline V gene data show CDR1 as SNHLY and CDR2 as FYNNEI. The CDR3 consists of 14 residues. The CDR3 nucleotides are TGTGCCAGCATTAAAACAGGGACTAATTCACCCCTCCACTTT. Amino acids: CASIKTGTNSPLHF.

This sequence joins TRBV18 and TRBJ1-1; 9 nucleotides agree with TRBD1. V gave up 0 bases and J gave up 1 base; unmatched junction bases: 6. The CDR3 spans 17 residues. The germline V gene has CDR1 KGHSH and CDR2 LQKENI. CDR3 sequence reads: CASSPPRTGVWNTEAFF. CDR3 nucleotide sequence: TGTGCCAGCTCACCACCCAGGACAGGGGTATGGAACACTGAAGCTTTCTTT.

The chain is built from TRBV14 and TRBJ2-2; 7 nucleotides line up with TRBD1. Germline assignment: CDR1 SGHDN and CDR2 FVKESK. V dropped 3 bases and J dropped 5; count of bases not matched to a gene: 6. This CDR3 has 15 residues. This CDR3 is CASSHDRAWTGELFF. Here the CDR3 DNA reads TGTGCCAGCAGCCACGACAGGGCTTGGACCGGGGAGCTGTTTTTT.

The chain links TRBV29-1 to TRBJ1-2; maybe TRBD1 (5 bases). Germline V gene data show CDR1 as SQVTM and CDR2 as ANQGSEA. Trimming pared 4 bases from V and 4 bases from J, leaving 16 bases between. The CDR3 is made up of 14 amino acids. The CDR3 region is CSVVEGHVSYGYTF. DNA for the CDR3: TGCAGCGTTGTTGAGGGGCACGTTAGCTATGGCTACACCTTC.

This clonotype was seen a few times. CDR3 sequence (DNA): TGCAGCGTTCCCATTCACGACAGATACAATGAGCAGTTCTTC. Encoded protein: CSVPIHDRYNEQFF. The chain couples TRBV29-1 to TRBJ2-7; D possibly corresponds to TRBD1 (5 bases). Gene TRBJ2-1 matches the end of the DNA better, so the J call may be wrong. The germline V gene has CDR1 SQVTM and CDR2 ANQGSEA. The CDR3 has 14 residues.

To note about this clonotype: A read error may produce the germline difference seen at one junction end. The CDR3 here is CASRGGGSLDYGHTF. The CDR3 nucleotides are TGTGCCAGCAGGGGTGGGGGTAGCCTTGACTATGGCCACACCTTC. This sequence joins TRBV25-1 and TRBJ1-2; possible D gene TRBD1, 5 bases. The CDR3 is 15 residues long. The V gene's germline CDR1 is MGHDK and CDR2 SYGVNS.

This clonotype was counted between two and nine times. CDR3 residues: CAISAGQGADTQYF. DNA for the CDR3: TGTGCCATCAGTGCAGGGCAAGGGGCAGATACGCAGTATTTT. This chain connects TRBV10-3 to TRBJ2-3; D is possibly TRBD1 (5 bases). Germline assignment: CDR1 ENHRY and CDR2 SYGVKD. V was shortened by 4 bases and J by 4 bases, with 12 bases between the two germline ends. There are 14 residues in the CDR3.

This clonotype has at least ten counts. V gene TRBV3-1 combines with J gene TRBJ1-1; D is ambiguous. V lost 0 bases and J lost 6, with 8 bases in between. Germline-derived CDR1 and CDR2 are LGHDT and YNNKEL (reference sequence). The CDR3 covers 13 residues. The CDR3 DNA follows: TGTGCCAGCAGCCAAGACAATGGCGCTGAAGCTTTCTTT. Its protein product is CASSQDNGAEAFF.

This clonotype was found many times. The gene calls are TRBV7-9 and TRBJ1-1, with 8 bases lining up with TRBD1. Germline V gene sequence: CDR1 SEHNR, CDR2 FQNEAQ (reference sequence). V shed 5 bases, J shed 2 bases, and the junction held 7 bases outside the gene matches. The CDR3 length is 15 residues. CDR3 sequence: CASSPRGQANTEAFF. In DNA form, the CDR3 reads TGTGCCAGCAGCCCACGGGGACAGGCAAACACTGAAGCTTTCTTT.

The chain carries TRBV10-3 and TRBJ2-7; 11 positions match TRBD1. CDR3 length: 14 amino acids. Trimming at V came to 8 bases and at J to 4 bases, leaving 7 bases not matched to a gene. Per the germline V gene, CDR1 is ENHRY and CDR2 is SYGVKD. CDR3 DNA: TGTGCCATCGGCGGGACAGGGGGACCATACGAGCAGTACTTC. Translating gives CAIGGTGGPYEQYF.

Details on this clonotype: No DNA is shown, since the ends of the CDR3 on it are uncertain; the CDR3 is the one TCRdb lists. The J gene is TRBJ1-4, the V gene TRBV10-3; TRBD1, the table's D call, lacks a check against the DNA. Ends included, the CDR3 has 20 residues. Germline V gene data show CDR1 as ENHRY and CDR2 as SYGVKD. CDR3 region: CAILRGHRGRGLPLMKNCFF.

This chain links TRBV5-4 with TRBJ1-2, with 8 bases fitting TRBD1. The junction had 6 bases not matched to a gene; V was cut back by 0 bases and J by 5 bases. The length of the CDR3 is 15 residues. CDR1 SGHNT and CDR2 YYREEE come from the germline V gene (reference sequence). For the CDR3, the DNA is TGTGCCAGCAGCTTGGGCGGGACAGGAGGTTATGGCTACACCTTC. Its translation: CASSLGGTGGYGYTF.

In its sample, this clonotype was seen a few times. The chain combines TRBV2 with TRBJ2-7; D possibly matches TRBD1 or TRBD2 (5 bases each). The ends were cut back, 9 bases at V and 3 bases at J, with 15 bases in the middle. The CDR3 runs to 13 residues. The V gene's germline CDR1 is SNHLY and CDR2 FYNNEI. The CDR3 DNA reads TGTGCCAGTCTCCGGGACGGAAACTACGAGCAGTACTTC. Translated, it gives CASLRDGNYEQYF.

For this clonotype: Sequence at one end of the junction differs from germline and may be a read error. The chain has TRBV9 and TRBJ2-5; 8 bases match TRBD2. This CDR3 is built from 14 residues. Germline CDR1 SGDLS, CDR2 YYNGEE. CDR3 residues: CASNRAGDGETQYF. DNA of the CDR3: TGTGCAAGCAACCGAGCGGGAGATGGGGAGACCCAGTACTTC.

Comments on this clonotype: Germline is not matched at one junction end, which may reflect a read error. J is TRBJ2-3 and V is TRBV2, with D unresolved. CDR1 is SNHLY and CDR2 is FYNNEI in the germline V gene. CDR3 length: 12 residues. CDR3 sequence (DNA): TGTGCCAGCAGTGAAAACACAGATGCGCAGTATTTT. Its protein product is CASSENTDAQYF.

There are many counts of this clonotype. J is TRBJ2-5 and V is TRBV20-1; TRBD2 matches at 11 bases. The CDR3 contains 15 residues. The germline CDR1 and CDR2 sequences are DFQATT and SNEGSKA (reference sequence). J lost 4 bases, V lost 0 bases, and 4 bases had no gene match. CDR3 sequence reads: CSARDGTSGIETQYF. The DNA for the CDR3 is TGCAGTGCTAGAGACGGGACTAGCGGTATAGAGACCCAGTACTTC.

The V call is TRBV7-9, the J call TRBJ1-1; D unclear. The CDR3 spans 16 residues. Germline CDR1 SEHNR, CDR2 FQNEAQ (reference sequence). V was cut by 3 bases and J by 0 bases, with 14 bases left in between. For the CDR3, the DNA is TGTGCCAGCAGCTTTCATGGGGAGGGAATGAACACTGAAGCTTTCTTT. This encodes CASSFHGEGMNTEAFF.